This T cell receptor (beta chain) was identified in a study of identifying expanded T cells in peripheral blood. The CDR3 extends over 13 amino acids. Germline V lookup: CDR1 SNHLY, CDR2 FYNNEI. The V gene lost 9 bases and the J gene lost 3 bases, with 14 bases spanning the gap. During the collection period, no donor immune events like infections were recorded. Clones were sequenced by immunoSEQ multiplex PCR, and TCRdb holds only the in-frame ones, with some missing. The table lists approximately 86,000 clones, 70% to 90% of them singletons. The source material was blood. The rearrangement uses TRBV2 and TRBJ1-1; D might be TRBD1 (5 bases). The receptor comes from a person between 18 and 75 years old in good health. The CDR3 DNA follows: TGTGCCAGGGGACCACGCACGTACACTGAAGCTTTCTTT. Translating it yields CARGPRTYTEAFF. Variable domain in full (rest from reference TRBV2 and TRBJ1-1): EPEVTQTPSHQVTQMGQEVILRCVPISNHLYFYWYRQILGQKVEFLVSFYNNEISEKSEIFDDQFSVERPDGSNFTLKIRSTKLEDSAMYFCARGPRTYTEAFFGQGTRLTVV.